The clone carrying this TCR beta chain has a handful of counts. One entry per CDR3 protein, called by TCRdb with MiXCR from the 5' RACE reads. Seen here are 300,000 to 400,000 distinct CDR3 sequences, less than 9.5% observed once, and the top ten hold 17%. This record comes from a study of T cells after yellow fever vaccination. The ends were cut back, 5 bases at V and 0 bases at J, with 16 bases in the middle. The germline V gene encodes CDR1 DFQATT and CDR2 SNEGSKA (reference sequence). The CDR3 spans 15 residues. The J gene is TRBJ1-2, the V gene TRBV20-1, with D possibly matching TRBD1 (5 bases). The source material was PBMCs, sampled around 45 days after the first yellow fever vaccination. This receptor was identified in a man aged 18 to 30 who received the YFV17D yellow fever vaccine. CDR3 protein: CSAPTTGRPNYGYTF. The CDR3 DNA is TGCAGTGCTCCCACCACGGGGCGCCCTAACTATGGCTACACCTTC.